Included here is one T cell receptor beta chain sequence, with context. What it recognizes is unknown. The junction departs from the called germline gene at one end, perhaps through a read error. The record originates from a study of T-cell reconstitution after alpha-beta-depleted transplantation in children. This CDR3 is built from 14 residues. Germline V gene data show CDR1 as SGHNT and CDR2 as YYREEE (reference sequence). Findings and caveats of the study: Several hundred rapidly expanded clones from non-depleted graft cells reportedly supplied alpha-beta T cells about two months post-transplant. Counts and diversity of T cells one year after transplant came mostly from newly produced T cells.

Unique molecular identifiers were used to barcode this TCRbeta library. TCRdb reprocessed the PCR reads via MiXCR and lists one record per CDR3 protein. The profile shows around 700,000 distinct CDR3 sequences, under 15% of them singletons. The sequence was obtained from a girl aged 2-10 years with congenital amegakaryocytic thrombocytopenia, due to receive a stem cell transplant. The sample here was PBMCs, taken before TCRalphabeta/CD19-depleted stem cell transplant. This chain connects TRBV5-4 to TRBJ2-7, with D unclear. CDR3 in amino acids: CASSLGILAYKQYF. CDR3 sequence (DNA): TGTGCCAGCAGCTTGGGGATTTTAGCCTACAAGCAGTACTTC.